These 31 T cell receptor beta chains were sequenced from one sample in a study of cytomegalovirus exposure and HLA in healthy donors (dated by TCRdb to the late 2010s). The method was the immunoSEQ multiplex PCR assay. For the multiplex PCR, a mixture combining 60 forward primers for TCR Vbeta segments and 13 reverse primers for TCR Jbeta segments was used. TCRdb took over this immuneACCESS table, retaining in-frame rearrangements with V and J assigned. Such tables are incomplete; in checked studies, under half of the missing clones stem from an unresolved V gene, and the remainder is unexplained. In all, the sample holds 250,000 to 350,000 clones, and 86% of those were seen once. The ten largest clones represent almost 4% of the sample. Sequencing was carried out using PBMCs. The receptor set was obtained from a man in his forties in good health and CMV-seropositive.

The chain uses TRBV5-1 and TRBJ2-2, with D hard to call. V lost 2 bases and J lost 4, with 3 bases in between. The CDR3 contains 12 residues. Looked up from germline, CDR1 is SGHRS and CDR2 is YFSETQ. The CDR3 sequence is CASSFGTGELFF. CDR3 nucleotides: TGCGCCAGCAGCTTCGGCACCGGGGAGCTGTTTTTT.

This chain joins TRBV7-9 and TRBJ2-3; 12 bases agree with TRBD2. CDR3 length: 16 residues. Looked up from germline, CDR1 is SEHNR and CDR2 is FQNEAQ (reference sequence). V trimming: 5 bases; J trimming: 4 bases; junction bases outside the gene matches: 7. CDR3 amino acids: CASSPRLAGVADTQYF. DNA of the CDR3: TGTGCCAGCAGCCCCAGACTAGCGGGAGTGGCAGATACGCAGTATTTT.

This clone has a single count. CDR3 amino acids: CASQASQTHTEAFF. CDR3 in DNA: TGTGCCTCCCAGGCATCTCAAACGCACACTGAAGCTTTCTTT. J is TRBJ1-1 and V is TRBV6-5; D gene uncertain. This CDR3 is built from 14 residues. Germline assignment: CDR1 MNHEY and CDR2 SVGAGI. V was cut by 11 bases and J by 3 bases, with 19 bases left in between.

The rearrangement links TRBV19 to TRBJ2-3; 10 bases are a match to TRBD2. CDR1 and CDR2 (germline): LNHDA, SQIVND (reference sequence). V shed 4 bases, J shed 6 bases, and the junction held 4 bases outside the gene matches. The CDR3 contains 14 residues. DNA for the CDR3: TGTGCCAGTAGTAGGGGACTAGCGTCGGATACGCAGTATTTT. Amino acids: CASSRGLASDTQYF.

CDR3 loop: CASSSKGTANTDTQYF. As DNA, the CDR3 is TGTGCCAGCAGCTCGAAAGGGACAGCCAACACAGATACGCAGTATTTT. The V call is TRBV5-4, the J call TRBJ2-3, with 7 bases lining up with TRBD1. Germline values: CDR1 SGHNT, CDR2 YYREEE (reference sequence). This CDR3 is built from 16 residues. V gave up 3 bases and J gave up 2 bases; unmatched junction bases: 9.

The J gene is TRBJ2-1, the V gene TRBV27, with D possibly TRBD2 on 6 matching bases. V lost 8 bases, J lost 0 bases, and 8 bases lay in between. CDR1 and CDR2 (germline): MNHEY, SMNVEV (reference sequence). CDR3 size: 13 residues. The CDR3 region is CASRGSSYNEQFF. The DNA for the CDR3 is TGTGCCAGCCGGGGGAGCTCCTACAATGAGCAGTTCTTC.

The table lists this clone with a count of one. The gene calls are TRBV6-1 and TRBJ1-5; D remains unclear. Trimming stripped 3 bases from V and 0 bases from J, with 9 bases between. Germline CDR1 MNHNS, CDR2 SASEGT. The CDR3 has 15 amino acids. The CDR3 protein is CASSEWLNSNQPQHF. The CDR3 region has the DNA TGTGCCAGCAGTGAGTGGCTTAATAGCAATCAGCCCCAGCATTTT.

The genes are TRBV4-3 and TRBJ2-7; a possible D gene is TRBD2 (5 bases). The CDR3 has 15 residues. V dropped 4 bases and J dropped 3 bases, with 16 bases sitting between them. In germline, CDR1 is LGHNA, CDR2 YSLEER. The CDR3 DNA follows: TGCGCCAGCAGCCCTCGGACGGGGAGATACTACGAGCAGTACTTC. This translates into CASSPRTGRYYEQYF.

CDR3 sequence (DNA): TGTGCCAGCAGCTTAGACAGGCTTGATGGCTACACCTTC. This translates into CASSLDRLDGYTF. The V call is TRBV7-9, the J call TRBJ1-2; D is possibly TRBD1 (5 bases). V dropped 1 base and J dropped 6 bases, with 9 bases sitting between them. CDR3 size: 13 residues. Germline V gene sequence: CDR1 SEHNR, CDR2 FQNEAQ (reference sequence).

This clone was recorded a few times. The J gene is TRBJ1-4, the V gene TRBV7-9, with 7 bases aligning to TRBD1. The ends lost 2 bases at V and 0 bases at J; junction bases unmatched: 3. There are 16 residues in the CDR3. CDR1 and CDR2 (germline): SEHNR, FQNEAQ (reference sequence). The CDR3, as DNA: TGTGCCAGCAGCTTAACAGGGGTTTCAACTAATGAAAAACTGTTTTTT. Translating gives CASSLTGVSTNEKLFF.

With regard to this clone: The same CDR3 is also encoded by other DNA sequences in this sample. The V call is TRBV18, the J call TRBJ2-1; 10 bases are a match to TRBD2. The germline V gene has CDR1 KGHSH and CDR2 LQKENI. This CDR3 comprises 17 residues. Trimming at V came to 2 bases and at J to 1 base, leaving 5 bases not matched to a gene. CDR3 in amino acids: CASSPGLAGASYNEQFF. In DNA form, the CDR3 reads TGTGCCAGCTCACCAGGTCTAGCGGGAGCATCCTACAATGAGCAGTTCTTC. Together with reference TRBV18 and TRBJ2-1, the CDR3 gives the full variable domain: NAGVMQNPRHLVRRRGQEARLRCSPMKGHSHVYWYRQLPEEGLKFMVYLQKENIIDESGMPKERFSAEFPKEGPSILRIQQVVRGDSAAYFCASSPGLAGASYNEQFFGPGTRLTVL.

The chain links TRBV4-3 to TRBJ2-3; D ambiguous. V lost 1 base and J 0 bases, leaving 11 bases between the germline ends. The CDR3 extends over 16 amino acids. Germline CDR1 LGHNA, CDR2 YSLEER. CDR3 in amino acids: CASSQGSPGSTDTQYF. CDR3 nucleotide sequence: TGCGCCAGCAGCCAAGGAAGTCCGGGTAGCACAGATACGCAGTATTTT.

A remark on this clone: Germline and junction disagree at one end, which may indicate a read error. This CDR3 is CASSLAGRGSTIYF. The CDR3 nucleotides read TGCGCCAGCAGCTTGGCCGGGCGGGGAAGCACCATATATTTT. The chain has TRBV5-1 and TRBJ1-3; D remains ambiguous. Looked up from germline, CDR1 is SGHRS and CDR2 is YFSETQ. This CDR3 is built from 14 residues.

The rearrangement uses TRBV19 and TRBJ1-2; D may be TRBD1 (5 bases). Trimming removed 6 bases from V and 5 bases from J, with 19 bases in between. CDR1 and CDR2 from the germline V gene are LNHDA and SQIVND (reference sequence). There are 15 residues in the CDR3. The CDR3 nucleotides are TGTGCCAGTAGATCGGACACCCGAGGAGGGTATGGCTACACCTTC. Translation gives CASRSDTRGGYGYTF.

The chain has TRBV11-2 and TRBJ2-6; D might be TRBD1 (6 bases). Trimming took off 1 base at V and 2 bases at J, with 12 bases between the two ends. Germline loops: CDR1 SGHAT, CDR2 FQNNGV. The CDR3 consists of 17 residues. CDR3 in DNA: TGTGCCAGCAGCTTAGCTTACCGACAGGCTGGGGCCAACGTCCTGACTTTC. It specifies CASSLAYRQAGANVLTF.

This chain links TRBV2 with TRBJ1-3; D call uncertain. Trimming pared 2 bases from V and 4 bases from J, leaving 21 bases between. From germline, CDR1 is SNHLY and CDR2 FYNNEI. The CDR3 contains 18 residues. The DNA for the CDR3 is TGTGCCAGCAGTGAACCCCTCCAAGTTTGGGCCCCCGGAAACACCATATATTTT. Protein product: CASSEPLQVWAPGNTIYF.

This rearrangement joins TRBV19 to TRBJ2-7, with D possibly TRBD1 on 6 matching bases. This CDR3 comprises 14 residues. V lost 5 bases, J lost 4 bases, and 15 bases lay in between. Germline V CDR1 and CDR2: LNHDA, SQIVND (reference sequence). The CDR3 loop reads CASSFAQGEYEQYF. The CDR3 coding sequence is TGTGCCAGTAGTTTCGCACAGGGAGAGTACGAGCAGTACTTC.

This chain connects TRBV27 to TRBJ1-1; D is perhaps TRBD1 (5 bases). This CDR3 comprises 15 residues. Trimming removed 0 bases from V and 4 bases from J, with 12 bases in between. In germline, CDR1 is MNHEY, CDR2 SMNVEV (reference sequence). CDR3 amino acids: CASSLSFGGGTEAFF. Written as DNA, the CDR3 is TGTGCCAGCAGTTTATCGTTTGGGGGGGGCACTGAAGCTTTCTTT.

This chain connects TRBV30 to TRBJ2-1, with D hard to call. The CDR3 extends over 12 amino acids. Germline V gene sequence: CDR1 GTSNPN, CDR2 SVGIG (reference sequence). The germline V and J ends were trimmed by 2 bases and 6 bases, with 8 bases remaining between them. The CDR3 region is CAWSHSSNEQFF. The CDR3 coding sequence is TGTGCCTGGAGTCATAGCAGCAATGAGCAGTTCTTC.

CDR3 region: CASSGGGVETQYF. CDR3 coding DNA: TGTGCCAGCAGCGGGGGGGGAGTGGAGACCCAGTACTTC. V and J are TRBV9 and TRBJ2-5, with 7 bases fitting TRBD2. This CDR3 contains 13 residues. Looked up from germline, CDR1 is SGDLS and CDR2 is YYNGEE. J gave up 5 bases and V 3 bases, and 4 bases lay outside the gene matches.

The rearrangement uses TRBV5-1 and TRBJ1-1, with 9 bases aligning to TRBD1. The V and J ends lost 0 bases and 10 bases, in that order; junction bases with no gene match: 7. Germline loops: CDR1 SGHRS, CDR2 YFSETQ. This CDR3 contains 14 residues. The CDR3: CASSLAPGQGSAFF. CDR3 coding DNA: TGCGCCAGCAGCTTGGCTCCGGGACAGGGATCAGCTTTCTTT.

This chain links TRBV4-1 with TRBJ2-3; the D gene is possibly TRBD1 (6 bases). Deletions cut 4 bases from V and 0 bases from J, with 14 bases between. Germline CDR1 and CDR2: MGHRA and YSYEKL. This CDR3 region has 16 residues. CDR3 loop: CASSPPQGSSTDTQYF. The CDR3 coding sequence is TGCGCCAGCAGCCCCCCTCAGGGGTCTAGCACAGATACGCAGTATTTT.

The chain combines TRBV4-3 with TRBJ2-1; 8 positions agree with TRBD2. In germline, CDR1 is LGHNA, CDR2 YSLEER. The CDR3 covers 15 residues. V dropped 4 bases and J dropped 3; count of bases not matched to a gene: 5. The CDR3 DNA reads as TGCGCCAGCAGCCTGGGGCTAGCGGGCTACAATGAGCAGTTCTTC. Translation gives CASSLGLAGYNEQFF.

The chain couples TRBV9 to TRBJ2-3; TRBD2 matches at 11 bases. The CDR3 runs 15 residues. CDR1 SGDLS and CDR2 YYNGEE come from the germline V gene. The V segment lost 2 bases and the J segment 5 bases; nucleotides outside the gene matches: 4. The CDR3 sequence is CASSVTGTSGDTQYF. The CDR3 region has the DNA TGTGCCAGCAGCGTGACCGGGACTAGCGGAGATACGCAGTATTTT.

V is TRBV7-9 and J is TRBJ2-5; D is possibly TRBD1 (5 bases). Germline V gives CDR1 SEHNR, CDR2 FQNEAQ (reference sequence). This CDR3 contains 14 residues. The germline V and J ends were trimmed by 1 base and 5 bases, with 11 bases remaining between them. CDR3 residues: CASSLGGRWETQYF. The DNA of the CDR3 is TGTGCCAGCAGCTTAGGGGGCCGGTGGGAGACCCAGTACTTC. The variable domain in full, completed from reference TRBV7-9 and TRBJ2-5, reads DTGVSQNPRHKITKRGQNVTFRCDPISEHNRLYWYRQTLGQGPEFLTYFQNEAQLEKSRLLSDRFSAERPKGSFSTLEIQRTEQGDSAMYLCASSLGGRWETQYFGPGTRLLVL.

The CDR3 protein is CATSREARVYGYTF. CDR3 nucleotides: TGTGCCACCAGCAGAGAGGCACGGGTCTATGGCTACACCTTC. V is TRBV15 and J is TRBJ1-2; D call uncertain. The CDR3 has 14 amino acids. Per the germline V gene, CDR1 is LNHNV and CDR2 is YYDKDF (reference sequence). V was pared by 0 bases and J by 4 bases, with 9 bases between.

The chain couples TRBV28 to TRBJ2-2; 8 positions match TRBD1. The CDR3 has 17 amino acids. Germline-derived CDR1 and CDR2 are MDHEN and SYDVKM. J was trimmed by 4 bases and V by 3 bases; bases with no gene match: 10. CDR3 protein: CASSFSAQGESTGELFF. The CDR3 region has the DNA TGTGCCAGCAGTTTTTCGGCACAGGGGGAAAGCACCGGGGAGCTGTTTTTT.

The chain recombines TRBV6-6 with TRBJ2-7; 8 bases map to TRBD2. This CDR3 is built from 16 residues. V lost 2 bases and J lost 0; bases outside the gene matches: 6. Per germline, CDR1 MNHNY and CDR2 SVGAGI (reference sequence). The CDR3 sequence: CASSYDQRESSYEQYF. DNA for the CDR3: TGTGCCAGCAGTTACGATCAGCGGGAGTCCTCCTACGAGCAGTACTTC.

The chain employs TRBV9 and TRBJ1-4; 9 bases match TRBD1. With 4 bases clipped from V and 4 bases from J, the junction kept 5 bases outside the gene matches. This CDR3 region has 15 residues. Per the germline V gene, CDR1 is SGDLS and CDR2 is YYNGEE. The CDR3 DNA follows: TGTGCCAGCAGCCCGGCGGACAGGGGTAATGAAAAACTGTTTTTT. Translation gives CASSPADRGNEKLFF.

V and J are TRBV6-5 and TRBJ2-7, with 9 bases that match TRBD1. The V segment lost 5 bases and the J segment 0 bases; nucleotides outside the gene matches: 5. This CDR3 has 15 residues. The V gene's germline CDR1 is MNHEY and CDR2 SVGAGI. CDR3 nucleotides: TGTGCCAGCAGTCGCGGGACAGGGTACTCCTACGAGCAGTACTTC. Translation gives CASSRGTGYSYEQYF.

This CDR3 reads CASSSRTGTYPSNTGELFF. CDR3 nucleotides: TGTGCCAGCAGCTCCCGGACAGGAACCTATCCTTCGAACACCGGGGAGCTGTTTTTT. This sequence joins TRBV5-4 and TRBJ2-2; the match to TRBD1 covers 7 bases. The germline gives CDR1 SGHNT, CDR2 YYREEE (reference sequence). Trimming at V came to 3 bases and at J to 0 bases, leaving 14 bases not matched to a gene. The CDR3 is 19 amino acids.